This T cell receptor (beta chain) derives from a study of blood T cell repertoires in COVID-19 (dated by TCRdb to between 2020 and 2021). Background on the whole study: Collaborator samples came from the United States, Italy and Spain and covered acute and convalescent phases of COVID-19. Sample metadata almost always included a de-identified subject ID, COVID-19 status, age in years and sex. Where HLA class I and class II types were available, the types were taken from metadata supplied by the sample provider, not from assay-based typing. The material from the prospective study consisted of cDNA or gDNA derived from T cells, B-cell-depleted T cells, or PBMCs. Samples came from the ongoing ImmuneRACE study (first 160 participants) plus 1,254 subjects from 6 global collaborators. The repertoires were released in a freely available public database meant as a resource for research on the immune response to SARS-CoV-2. Subjects who had been exposed to COVID-19, were actively infected with it, or had recovered from it provided the deeply sampled blood TCRbeta repertoires that made up the dataset. Results the study describes overall, beyond this receptor: The amount of clinical and demographic metadata varied by source and participant and was provided uncurated.

TCRbeta CDR3 regions were amplified from genomic DNA by means of the immunoSEQ Assay, a bias-controlled multiplex PCR. Per the original workflow: The number of nucleated cells in each sample was estimated from the amplification of reference gene primers within the assay. To quantify the absolute abundance of each unique TCRbeta CDR3 rearrangement, sequence reads were collapsed and filtered. For each sample, productive Simpson clonality was calculated as the square root of Simpson's diversity index across productive rearrangements. In TCRdb, the immuneACCESS table is reduced to in-frame sequences with V and J assigned. These tables do not hold every clone; where another copy was compared, an unresolved V gene accounts for under half, and the others remain unexplained. That table supplies the V and J calls and clone size; D and trimming were determined from the DNA. The table for this sample lists about 41,000 clones; about 85% of them were counted only once. The biggest ten clones account for around 4% of the sample.

V is pared back by 5 bases and J by 7 bases, with 20 bases lying between the germline termini. There are 16 amino acids in the CDR3, from cysteine to phenylalanine inclusive. Here the CDR3 DNA is all that survives: 48 bases in frame from base 1. CDR1 SGHTA and CDR2 FQGNSA were looked up in the germline V gene. As to this clone: The target of this receptor is not known. No base qualities exist here, and no much larger clone lies one base off it.

The collaborating institutions used their own protocols to collect whole blood in K2EDTA tubes. For TCRbeta analysis, collaborator samples were shipped as frozen whole blood, as isolated PBMCs, or as DNA extracted from either sample type. The sequence was obtained from a man in his 60s with acute or convalescent COVID-19. The chain uses TRBV7-2 and TRBJ2-2; 7 matching bases give a weak D call of TRBD2. Sequences were obtained from peripheral blood. CDR3 protein: CASSPGGYRRGGELFF. Here is the DNA: TGTGCCAGCAGCCCGGGGGGCTACCGAAGGGGCGGGGAGCTGTTTTTT.